The clone carrying this TCR beta chain occurred once. Trimming left V 0 bases short and J 2 bases short, with 12 bases between. The V gene's germline CDR1 is DFQATT and CDR2 SNEGSKA (reference sequence). The CDR3 runs 15 residues. TEMRA cells were enriched by FACS, while CD8+ and CD4+ T cells were obtained through a negative isolation that was performed magnetically. The data are from a study of CD8 T cells in Susac syndrome. An amount of RNA that ranged from roughly 0.45 to 1 ug was reverse transcribed with random hexamers. Each CDR3 protein is one row after TCRdb ran MiXCR on the immunoSEQ multiplex PCR reads. The sample contains around 190,000 distinct CDR3 sequences, roughly 95% of which appear only once.

The chain joins TRBV20-1 to TRBJ2-3; D not certain. The sequence was obtained from a human donor with multiple sclerosis. Material for sequencing was CD8+ T cells from PBMCs. CDR3 DNA sequence: TGCAGTGCTAGAGATCAACCTACCCCCACAGATACGCAGTATTTT. This gives the protein CSARDQPTPTDTQYF.